This paragraph reports one T cell receptor (beta chain). Antigen specificity is unknown. The source of the sample is a study of graft-versus-host responses after intestinal transplantation. Study as a whole: Transplant recipients had multivisceral, liver-intestinal, or isolated intestinal grafts. Among the recipients, all got anti-thymocyte globulin induction and then tacrolimus and steroids for 3 to 4 years.

Repertoires were generated with immunoSEQ multiplex PCR, while TCRdb's copy carries only in-frame clones and drops some. This table has approximately 90,000 clones, over 80% appearing once. General study results and limits: Early post-transplant declines in HvG were associated with peak levels of circulating GvH clones. GvH clones surfaced in recipient marrow, some emerging earlier in ileum or blood.

Germline V gene sequence: CDR1 LNHDA, CDR2 SQIVND (reference sequence). V was shortened by 3 bases and J by 3 bases, with 9 bases between the two germline ends. The CDR3 spans 13 residues. The source of this sequence is a human donor who received an intestinal transplant. The V and J genes are TRBV19 and TRBJ2-7; unclear D gene. The material sequenced was unstimulated CD8+ T cells sorted from spleen or lymph node cells, taken before intestinal transplant. The CDR3 protein is CASSIGVDYEQYF. CDR3 nucleotide sequence: TGTGCCAGTAGTATTGGCGTAGACTACGAGCAGTACTTC.